Below, 20 T cell receptor beta chains from the same sample are listed, as sequenced in a study of blood T cell repertoires in COVID-19. The assay was immunoSEQ multiplex PCR, and TCRdb's table has in-frame clones only and misses some. The sample carries around 350,000 clones, about 87% recorded once. Material for sequencing was peripheral blood. The receptors were sampled from a human donor in a cohort sampled during active COVID-19.

This clone showed up just a few times. V gene TRBV5-1 combines with J gene TRBJ2-3; D is ambiguous. The CDR3 has 13 residues. Germline CDR1 and CDR2: SGHRS and YFSETQ. V lost 0 bases and J lost 4, with 6 bases in between. The CDR3 loop reads CASSLAFADTQYF. The CDR3 region has the DNA TGCGCCAGCAGCTTGGCCTTCGCAGATACGCAGTATTTT.

The J gene is TRBJ1-2, the V gene TRBV5-1; 9 nucleotides match TRBD1. The ends lost 4 bases at V and 4 bases at J; junction bases unmatched: 5. Germline V gene data show CDR1 as SGHRS and CDR2 as YFSETQ. The CDR3 extends over 14 amino acids. The CDR3, as DNA: TGCGCCAGCAGCACCACAGGGGGCGTCTATGGCTACACCTTC. Its protein product is CASSTTGGVYGYTF.

V is TRBV9 and J is TRBJ2-3; 10 bases are shared with TRBD2. There are 17 residues in the CDR3. Per the germline V gene, CDR1 is SGDLS and CDR2 is YYNGEE. V lost 0 bases, J lost 3 bases, and 7 bases stayed unmatched. DNA for the CDR3: TGTGCCAGCAGCGTAGGGGGGACTAGCGATGGAACAGATACGCAGTATTTT. This translates into CASSVGGTSDGTDTQYF. The full variable domain, in which reference TRBV9 and TRBJ2-3 provide the parts outside the CDR3, is DSGVTQTPKHLITATGQRVTLRCSPRSGDLSVYWYQQSLDQGLQFLIQYYNGEERAKGNILERFSAQQFPDLHSELNLSSLELGDSALYFCASSVGGTSDGTDTQYFGPGTRLTVL.

The chain is built from TRBV7-6 and TRBJ2-6; 11 nucleotides match TRBD1. The CDR3 spans 17 residues. Trimming removed 1 base from V and 3 bases from J; junction bases left unmatched: 2. CDR1 SGHVS and CDR2 FNYEAQ come from the germline V gene. CDR3 in DNA: TGTGCCAGCAGCTTAGGGACAGGGGGCATTGGGGCCAACGTCCTGACTTTC. Its translation: CASSLGTGGIGANVLTF.

The chain is built from TRBV15 and TRBJ2-5, with 7 bases that match TRBD2. The germline gives CDR1 LNHNV, CDR2 YYDKDF (reference sequence). CDR3 length equals 15 residues. Trimming removed 4 bases from V and 4 bases from J; junction bases left unmatched: 9. The CDR3 here is CATSIGTIEVETQYF. The CDR3 DNA sequence: TGTGCCACCAGCATAGGGACTATTGAGGTAGAGACCCAGTACTTC.

The V call is TRBV30, the J call TRBJ1-3; 7 bases map to TRBD1. There are 16 residues in the CDR3. J was trimmed by 0 bases and V by 2 bases; bases with no gene match: 7. Germline V gives CDR1 GTSNPN, CDR2 SVGIG (reference sequence). CDR3 protein: CAWSPDRTVSGNTIYF. The CDR3 coding sequence is TGTGCCTGGAGTCCGGACAGGACAGTCTCTGGAAACACCATATATTTT.

The V gene is TRBV7-7, the J gene TRBJ2-3, with 9 bases aligning to TRBD2. The V gene end was trimmed by 2 bases and the J gene end by 7 bases; junction bases not matched to a gene: 13. The CDR3 contains 17 residues. Germline V lookup: CDR1 SSHAT, CDR2 FNYEAQ (reference sequence). Written as DNA, the CDR3 is TGTGCCAGCAGCTTATTAGCGGGAGATCATAAGCGCCATACGCAGTATTTT. This encodes CASSLLAGDHKRHTQYF. Together with reference TRBV7-7 and TRBJ2-3, the CDR3 gives the full variable domain: GAGVSQSPRYKVTKRGQDVTLRCDPISSHATLYWYQQALGQGPEFLTYFNYEAQPDKSGLPSDRFSAERPEGSISTLTIQRTEQRDSAMYRCASSLLAGDHKRHTQYFGPGTRLTVL.

This clone has only a few counts. V usage is TRBV6-1 and J usage is TRBJ1-2; D may be TRBD1 (5 bases). V was trimmed by 3 bases and J by 2 bases, leaving 10 bases between them. Germline-derived CDR1 and CDR2 are MNHNS and SASEGT. This CDR3 has 14 residues. The CDR3 protein is CASSEAGGNYGYTF. CDR3 sequence (DNA): TGTGCCAGCAGTGAGGCTGGGGGGAACTATGGCTACACCTTC.

The V and J genes are TRBV3-1 (or the pseudogene TRBV3-2) and TRBJ1-1; D is unresolved. Germline CDR1 is LGHDT and CDR2 is YNNKEL (reference sequence). The V and J ends lost 0 bases and 6 bases respectively, with 8 bases between them. CDR3 length: 13 amino acids. CDR3 DNA sequence: TGTGCCAGCAGCCAAGAGCTCGACTCTGAAGCTTTCTTT. Translated, it gives CASSQELDSEAFF.

The chain uses TRBV9 and TRBJ2-3; TRBD2 aligns across 11 bases. This CDR3 comprises 15 residues. Trimming took 0 bases from V and 6 from J; bases not matched to a gene: 3. Germline CDR1 and CDR2: SGDLS and YYNGEE. This CDR3 is CASSVGASGGDTQYF. Written as DNA, the CDR3 is TGTGCCAGCAGCGTAGGGGCTAGCGGGGGGGATACGCAGTATTTT.

This chain uses TRBV28 with TRBJ1-4; a weak D match, TRBD1 (5 bases). With 3 bases removed from V and 4 bases from J, the gap between germline ends came to 9 bases. The CDR3 is 14 residues long. Germline V gene data show CDR1 as MDHEN and CDR2 as SYDVKM. CDR3 in DNA: TGTGCCAGCAGTTTTCCGGGGGGTAATGAAAAACTGTTTTTT. It specifies CASSFPGGNEKLFF.

The chain carries TRBV5-1 and TRBJ1-1; TRBD1 might be the D (6 bases). The CDR3 covers 12 residues. CDR1 is SGHRS and CDR2 is YFSETQ in the germline V gene. The germline V and J ends were trimmed by 4 bases and 5 bases, with 9 bases remaining between them. CDR3 nucleotides: TGCGCCAGCAGCCCCGGACAGACTGAAGCTTTCTTT. This translates into CASSPGQTEAFF.

V gene TRBV7-9 combines with J gene TRBJ2-3; D is perhaps TRBD2 (6 bases). Between the trimmed V and J ends, which lost 5 bases and 6 bases, there was a span of 21 bases. The CDR3 contains 16 residues. The germline V gene encodes CDR1 SEHNR and CDR2 FQNEAQ (reference sequence). The CDR3 coding sequence is TGTGCCAGCAGCCCGCGGGACGCTCTAGGGAGGGATACGCAGTATTTT. It is translated as CASSPRDALGRDTQYF.

The rearrangement links TRBV3-1 (or the pseudogene TRBV3-2) to TRBJ2-5; 8 nucleotides match TRBD2. Germline V CDR1 and CDR2: LGHDT, YNNKEL (reference sequence). V shed 4 bases and J 2 bases; nucleotides not matched to a gene: 9. This CDR3 is 16 amino acids long. The CDR3 here is CASSPKGAGGQETQYF. DNA of the CDR3: TGTGCCAGCAGCCCAAAGGGCGCGGGGGGACAAGAGACCCAGTACTTC.

This chain uses TRBV28 with TRBJ2-3; no definite D call. V was trimmed by 8 bases and J by 0 bases, leaving 9 bases between them. The germline V gene has CDR1 MDHEN and CDR2 SYDVKM. This CDR3 has 13 residues. CDR3 bases: TGTGCCAGCCTCGGCGGCAGCACAGATACGCAGTATTTT. Its translation: CASLGGSTDTQYF.

The chain joins TRBV5-6 to TRBJ1-2, with D possibly being TRBD1 (6 bases). Trimming removed 2 bases at V and 8 bases at J, with 7 bases between. The CDR3 length is 11 residues. Germline V CDR1 and CDR2: SGHDT, YYEEEE. The CDR3 is CASSLGGGYTF. The CDR3 DNA follows: TGTGCCAGCAGCTTAGGGGGAGGCTACACCTTC.

As concerns this clone: The sample carries other DNA sequences with the same CDR3. This sequence joins TRBV7-3 and TRBJ2-1, with a weak D call TRBD2 (5 bases). Germline V gene sequence: CDR1 SGHTA, CDR2 FQGTGA. Trimming shortened V by 5 bases and J by 1 base, and 9 bases separated the two germline ends. CDR3 length equals 14 residues. DNA of the CDR3: TGTGCCAGCAGCCCTAGAGGGTCCTACAATGAGCAGTTCTTC. Its translation: CASSPRGSYNEQFF.

The rearrangement joins TRBV6-1 to TRBJ2-2; D not certain. The CDR3 is 12 residues long. Germline V CDR1 and CDR2: MNHNS, SASEGT. The ends were cut back, 5 bases at V and 2 bases at J, with 3 bases in the middle. CDR3 DNA: TGTGCCAGCAGTCGTAACACCGGGGAGCTGTTTTTT. Protein product: CASSRNTGELFF.

This chain uses TRBV6-5 with TRBJ2-2; 7 positions agree with TRBD1. Unmatched junction bases numbered 2, after V lost 4 bases and J lost 3 bases. This CDR3 has 14 amino acids. Germline loops: CDR1 MNHEY, CDR2 SVGAGI. CDR3 nucleotides: TGTGCCAGCAGTTTCACAGGGGACACCGGGGAGCTGTTTTTT. Translation: CASSFTGDTGELFF.

V usage is TRBV7-6 and J usage is TRBJ1-4, with 7 positions matching TRBD1. The CDR3 totals 15 residues. Trimming took 1 base from V and 10 from J; bases not matched to a gene: 9. Looked up from germline, CDR1 is SGHVS and CDR2 is FNYEAQ. The CDR3 DNA sequence: TGTGCCAGCAGCTTAGGTCGACAGGGAATGGGAAAACTGTTTTTT. It translates to CASSLGRQGMGKLFF.